These 12 T cell receptor beta chains originate from one sample sequenced in a study of T cells after yellow fever vaccination (dated by TCRdb to between 2018 and 2020). The sample's treatment or condition, from its label and the paper: live attenuated yellow fever vaccine strain. The library came from 5' RACE. Sequencer: Illumina HiSeq 2500. The public sequencing data were trimmed at Q25 with fastp and processed into clonotypes with MiXCR by TCRdb, which kept only in-frame beta chains. Every CDR3 protein is listed once, alongside the most common genes and DNA of its rows. Across this sample there are 450,000 to 550,000 distinct CDR3 sequences, with 21% seen only once. The ten largest clones represent around 17% of the sample. The material was PBMCs, obtained approximately 22 days after the first yellow fever vaccination. All receptors come from a man between 18 and 29 years old who received the YFV17D yellow fever vaccine.

The J gene is TRBJ2-7, the V gene TRBV10-3; TRBD1 aligns across 8 bases. Looked up from germline, CDR1 is ENHRY and CDR2 is SYGVKD. This CDR3 region has 13 residues. Trimming removed 3 bases from V and 5 bases from J; junction bases left unmatched: 3. Here the CDR3 DNA reads TGTGCCATCAGTGAAGACAGGGGAGACGAGCAGTACTTC. Its translation is CAISEDRGDEQYF.

This clonotype was counted only a few times. This sequence joins TRBV6-1 and TRBJ1-1; D is perhaps TRBD1 (6 bases). This CDR3 region has 12 residues. V lost 6 bases to trimming and J lost 7 bases, with 12 bases between them. The germline gives CDR1 MNHNS, CDR2 SASEGT. The CDR3 protein is CASRTQGGEAFF. In nucleotides, the CDR3 is TGTGCCAGCAGGACACAGGGCGGTGAAGCTTTCTTT.

This clonotype has only a few counts. This chain joins TRBV4-1 and TRBJ1-1; the D gene is possibly TRBD1 (6 bases). Trimming took off 4 bases at V and 4 bases at J, with 16 bases between the two ends. CDR3 size: 15 residues. Germline CDR1 is MGHRA and CDR2 is YSYEKL. CDR3: CASSPLTRGSTEAFF. The DNA for the CDR3 is TGCGCCAGCAGCCCCCTGACCAGGGGCTCCACTGAAGCTTTCTTT.

The rearrangement links TRBV20-1 to TRBJ2-3; 12 bases are a match to TRBD1. V gave up 5 bases and J gave up 6 bases; unmatched junction bases: 6. The CDR3 covers 14 residues. Germline assignment: CDR1 DFQATT and CDR2 SNEGSKA (reference sequence). The CDR3 region is CSAAGTGGADTQYF. In nucleotides, the CDR3 is TGCAGTGCTGCTGGGACAGGGGGCGCGGATACGCAGTATTTT.

In this sample, this clonotype turned up many times. The J gene is TRBJ2-3, the V gene TRBV5-1, with no clear D. CDR3 length equals 12 residues. Per germline, CDR1 SGHRS and CDR2 YFSETQ. V was trimmed by 5 bases and J by 2 bases, leaving 6 bases between them. CDR3 nucleotides: TGCGCCAGCAGTGGGGACACAGATACGCAGTATTTT. Protein sequence: CASSGDTDTQYF.

This clonotype appeared a few times. V and J are TRBV13 and TRBJ2-4, with D perhaps given as TRBD1 or TRBD2 (7 bases each). This CDR3 has 19 amino acids. Germline CDR1 PRHDT, CDR2 FYEKMQ (reference sequence). V lost 5 bases and J lost 2, with 25 bases in between. This CDR3 reads CASSPPPGEGARSKNIQYF. Written as DNA, the CDR3 is TGTGCCAGCAGCCCCCCCCCGGGGGAGGGGGCGAGGTCCAAAAACATTCAGTACTTC.

This chain uses TRBV9 with TRBJ1-4; D may be TRBD1 (6 bases). CDR1 and CDR2 from the germline V gene are SGDLS and YYNGEE. CDR3 length: 15 residues. Trimming shortened V by 3 bases and J by 8 bases, and 17 bases separated the two germline ends. CDR3 residues: CASSDTHTGWEKLFF. CDR3 in DNA: TGTGCCAGCAGCGACACCCATACAGGGTGGGAAAAACTGTTTTTT.

The V gene is TRBV15, the J gene TRBJ2-1; D may be TRBD1 (5 bases). Germline loops: CDR1 LNHNV, CDR2 YYDKDF (reference sequence). V lost 0 bases, J lost 7 bases, and 13 bases lay in between. This CDR3 comprises 15 residues. The CDR3 is CATSREWGPENEQFF. The CDR3 DNA reads TGTGCCACCAGCAGAGAATGGGGCCCGGAGAATGAGCAGTTCTTC.

The chain uses TRBV9 and TRBJ1-2, with D unresolved. The CDR3 runs to 15 residues. Trimming removed 0 bases from V and 2 bases from J, with 11 bases in between. Germline CDR1 reads SGDLS; CDR2 reads YYNGEE. The CDR3 nucleotides read TGTGCCAGCAGCGTAGCCCCAATTCAAAACTATGGCTACACCTTC. Translation gives CASSVAPIQNYGYTF.

The chain couples TRBV6-1 to TRBJ2-4; the D gene is possibly TRBD2 (5 bases). V was cut by 6 bases and J by 6 bases, with 15 bases left in between. CDR1 is MNHNS and CDR2 is SASEGT in the germline V gene. The CDR3 loop spans 14 amino acids. Here the CDR3 DNA reads TGTGCCAGCAGGGCGGGTGTAGCAAGAAACATTCAGTACTTC. It specifies CASRAGVARNIQYF.

In its sample, this clonotype was seen a few times. This rearrangement joins TRBV4-3 to TRBJ1-4; D is perhaps TRBD1 (5 bases). Trimming shortened V by 4 bases and J by 7 bases, and 16 bases separated the two germline ends. The germline gives CDR1 LGHNA, CDR2 YSLEER. The CDR3 is 15 residues long. DNA of the CDR3: TGCGCCAGCAGCCTTGGATCAGGGAGGGGTGAAAAACTGTTTTTT. This gives the protein CASSLGSGRGEKLFF.

Ten or more counts support this clonotype. The gene calls are TRBV5-1 and TRBJ2-3, with TRBD2 identical over 7 bases. CDR1 SGHRS and CDR2 YFSETQ come from the germline V gene. The length of the CDR3 is 16 residues. V was clipped by 4 bases and J by 4 bases; unmatched bases: 12. The CDR3 DNA is TGCGCCAGCAGCCCCTGGGAGGGTAGCGGCGCAGATACGCAGTATTTT. Protein: CASSPWEGSGADTQYF.